The entry that follows covers one T cell receptor (beta chain) sequence. What it binds is unknown. Documented time point: week 11, during vaccination. Vaccination used 300 ug of mutant IDH1 20-mer peptide per dose, with topical imiquimod. Diagnosis in the donors showed new WHO grade 3 or 4 astrocytomas that were IDH1-mutant and ATRX-lost. This specimen belongs to a study of a mutant IDH1 vaccine in newly diagnosed glioma. Looking at the study overall: In weeks 1, 3, 5, 7, 11, 15, 19 and 23, patients were immunized, eight times in all. Therapy received beforehand was radiotherapy, temozolomide, or both, with most patients given both. Study-level findings and limits: There were vaccine-induced immune responses in around 93% of the patients.

CDR3 length: 15 amino acids. Germline V gene lookup returns CDR1 SNHLY and CDR2 FYNNEI. Trimming cost V 6 bases and J 2 bases, with 14 bases left between them. Libraries were prepared by immunoSEQ multiplex PCR; TCRdb keeps only in-frame clonotypes and omits some of them. The sample holds about 24,000 clones, around 79% seen once. The sequencing used PBMCs, collected from a glioma patient whose treatment included an IDH1 peptide vaccine. The TCR comes from a man aged 35 to 55 with glioma. The chain joins TRBV2 to TRBJ1-5; D is ambiguous. The CDR3 here is CASRRTGFRNQPQHF. DNA of the CDR3: TGTGCCAGCAGGCGGACGGGATTCCGCAATCAGCCCCAGCATTTT.